This T cell receptor beta chain was documented in a study of neurological immune-mediated disorders. The output of every sequencing run exceeded 160 million TCR-beta sequences, derived from 15-18 subjects. Using its own MiXCR run on the 5' RACE reads, TCRdb lists one record per CDR3 protein. Of some 60,000 distinct CDR3 sequences in the sample, roughly 9.8% were seen once. This clonotype was found many times. This sample's time point: longitudinal time-point 2. Looked up from germline, CDR1 is ENHRY and CDR2 is SYGVKD. CDR3 length: 11 residues. V was shortened by 10 bases and J by 3 bases, with 7 bases between the two germline ends.

V and J are TRBV10-3 and TRBJ2-1; D is unclear. This clonotype originated in a man aged 25 to 40 in good health. Sequencing was performed on PBMCs. The CDR3: CASLDYNEQFF. CDR3 sequence (DNA): TGTGCCAGCCTCGACTACAATGAGCAGTTCTTC.